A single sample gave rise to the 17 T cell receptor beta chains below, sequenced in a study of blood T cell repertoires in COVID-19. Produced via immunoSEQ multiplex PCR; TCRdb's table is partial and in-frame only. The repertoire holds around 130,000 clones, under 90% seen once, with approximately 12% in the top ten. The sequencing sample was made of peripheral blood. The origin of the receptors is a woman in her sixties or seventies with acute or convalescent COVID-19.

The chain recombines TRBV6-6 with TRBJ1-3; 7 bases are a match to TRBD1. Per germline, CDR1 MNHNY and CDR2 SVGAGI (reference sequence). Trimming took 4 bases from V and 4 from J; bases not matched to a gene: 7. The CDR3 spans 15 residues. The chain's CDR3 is CASSFEGARGNTIYF. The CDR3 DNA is TGTGCCAGCAGTTTCGAGGGGGCGAGAGGAAACACCATATATTTT.

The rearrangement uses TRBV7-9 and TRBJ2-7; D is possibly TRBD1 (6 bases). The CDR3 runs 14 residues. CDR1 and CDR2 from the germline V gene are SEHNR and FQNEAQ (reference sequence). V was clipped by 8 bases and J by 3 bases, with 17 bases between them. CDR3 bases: TGTGCCAGCTTTCCCCCAGGGGAGTACTACGAGCAGTACGTC. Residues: CASFPPGEYYEQYV.

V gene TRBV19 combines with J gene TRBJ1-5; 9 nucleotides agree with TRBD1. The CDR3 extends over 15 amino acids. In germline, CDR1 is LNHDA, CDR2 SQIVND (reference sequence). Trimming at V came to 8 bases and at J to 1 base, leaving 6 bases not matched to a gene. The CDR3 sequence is CASRIDRGSNQPQHF. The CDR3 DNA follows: TGTGCCAGTCGAATAGACAGGGGGAGCAATCAGCCCCAGCATTTT. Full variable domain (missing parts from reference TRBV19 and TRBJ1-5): DGGITQSPKYLFRKEGQNVTLSCEQNLNHDAMYWYRQDPGQGLRLIYYSQIVNDFQKGDIAEGYSVSREKKESFPLTVTSAQKNPTAFYLCASRIDRGSNQPQHFGDGTRLSIL.

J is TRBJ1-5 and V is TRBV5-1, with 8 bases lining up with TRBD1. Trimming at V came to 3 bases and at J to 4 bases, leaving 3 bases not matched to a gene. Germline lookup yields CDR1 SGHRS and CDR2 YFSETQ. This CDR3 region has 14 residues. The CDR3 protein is CASSSGGGNQPQHF. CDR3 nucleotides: TGCGCCAGCAGCTCAGGGGGCGGTAATCAGCCCCAGCATTTT.

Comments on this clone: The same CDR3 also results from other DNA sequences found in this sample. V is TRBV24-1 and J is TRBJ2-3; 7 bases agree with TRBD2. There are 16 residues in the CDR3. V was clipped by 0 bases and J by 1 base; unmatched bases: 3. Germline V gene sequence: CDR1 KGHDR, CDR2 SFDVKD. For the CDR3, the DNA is TGTGCCACCAGTGATTTGGGGGGGGTGGGCACAGATACGCAGTATTTT. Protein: CATSDLGGVGTDTQYF.

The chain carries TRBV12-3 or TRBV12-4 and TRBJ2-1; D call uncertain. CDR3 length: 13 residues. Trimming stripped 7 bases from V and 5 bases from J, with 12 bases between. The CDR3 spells CASTTSSDNEQFF. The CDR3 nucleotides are TGTGCCAGCACTACCTCTTCTGACAATGAGCAGTTCTTC.

The CDR3 DNA is TGTGCCAGCGGGGACTATGGTCCCGGGGAGCTGTTTTTT. Protein product: CASGDYGPGELFF. V and J are TRBV2 and TRBJ2-2; 7 bases are a match to TRBD2. Unmatched junction bases numbered 6, after V lost 8 bases and J lost 6 bases. The CDR3 loop spans 13 amino acids. Germline values: CDR1 SNHLY, CDR2 FYNNEI.

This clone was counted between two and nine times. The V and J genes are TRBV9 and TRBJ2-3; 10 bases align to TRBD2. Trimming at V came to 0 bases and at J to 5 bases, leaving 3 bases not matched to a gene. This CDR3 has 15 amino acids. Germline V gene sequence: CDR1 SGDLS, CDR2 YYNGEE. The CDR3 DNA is TGTGCCAGCAGCGTAGACCAGCGGGGGGGAGATACGCAGTATTTT. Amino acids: CASSVDQRGGDTQYF.

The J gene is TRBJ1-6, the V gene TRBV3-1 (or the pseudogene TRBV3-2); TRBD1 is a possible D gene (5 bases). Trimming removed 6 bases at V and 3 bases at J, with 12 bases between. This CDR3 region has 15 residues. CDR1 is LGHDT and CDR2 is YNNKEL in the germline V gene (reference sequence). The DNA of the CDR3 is TGTGCCAGCAGTCCAGGCGACAGCTATAATTCACCCCTCCACTTT. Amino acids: CASSPGDSYNSPLHF.

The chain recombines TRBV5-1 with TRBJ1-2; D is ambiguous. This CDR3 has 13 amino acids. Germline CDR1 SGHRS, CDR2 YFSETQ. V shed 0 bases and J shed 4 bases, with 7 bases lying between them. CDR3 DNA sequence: TGCGCCAGCAGCTTGGAGAGCGGCTATGGCTACACCTTC. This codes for CASSLESGYGYTF.

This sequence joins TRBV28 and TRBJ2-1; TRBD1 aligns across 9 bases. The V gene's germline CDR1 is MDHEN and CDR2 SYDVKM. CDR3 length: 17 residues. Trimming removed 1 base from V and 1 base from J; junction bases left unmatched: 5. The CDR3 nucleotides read TGTGCCAGCAGTTTATTTTCCGGGACAGGGTCCTACAATGAGCAGTTCTTC. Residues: CASSLFSGTGSYNEQFF.

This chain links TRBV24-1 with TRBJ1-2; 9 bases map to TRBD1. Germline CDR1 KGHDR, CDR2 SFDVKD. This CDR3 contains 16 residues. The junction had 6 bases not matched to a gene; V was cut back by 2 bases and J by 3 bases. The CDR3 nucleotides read TGTGCCACCAGTGATTGGAAGGGACAGGGTCACTATGGCTACACCTTC. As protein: CATSDWKGQGHYGYTF.

CDR3 sequence: CASSQGTGREPGYTF. Here the CDR3 DNA reads TGCGCCAGCAGCCAAGGGACAGGGCGGGAACCTGGCTACACCTTC. V and J are TRBV4-1 and TRBJ1-2, with TRBD1 matching 8 bases. The CDR3 is 15 residues long. Per the germline V gene, CDR1 is MGHRA and CDR2 is YSYEKL. The V gene end was trimmed by 1 base and the J gene end by 7 bases; junction bases not matched to a gene: 8.

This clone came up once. CDR3 nucleotide sequence: TGCGCCAGCAGCTTGGTCCCAGGGGACTACGAGCAGTACTTC. It translates to CASSLVPGDYEQYF. The chain joins TRBV5-1 to TRBJ2-7; a weak D match, TRBD1 (6 bases). The V gene's germline CDR1 is SGHRS and CDR2 YFSETQ. The CDR3 length is 14 residues. V was trimmed by 0 bases and J by 3 bases, leaving 10 bases between them.

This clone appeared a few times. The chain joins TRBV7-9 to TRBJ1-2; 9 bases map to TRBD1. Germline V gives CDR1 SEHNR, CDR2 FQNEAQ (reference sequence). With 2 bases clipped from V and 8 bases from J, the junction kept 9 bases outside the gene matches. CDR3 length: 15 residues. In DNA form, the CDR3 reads TGTGCCAGCAGCTTATCGGGACAGGGTGGCGAGGGCTACACCTTC. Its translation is CASSLSGQGGEGYTF.

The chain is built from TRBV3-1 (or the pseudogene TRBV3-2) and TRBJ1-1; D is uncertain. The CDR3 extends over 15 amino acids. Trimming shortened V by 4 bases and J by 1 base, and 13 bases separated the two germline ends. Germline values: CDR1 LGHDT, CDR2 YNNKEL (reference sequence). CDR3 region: CASSPLSRKNTEAFF. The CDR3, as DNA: TGTGCCAGCAGCCCCTTATCGAGGAAGAACACTGAAGCTTTCTTT.

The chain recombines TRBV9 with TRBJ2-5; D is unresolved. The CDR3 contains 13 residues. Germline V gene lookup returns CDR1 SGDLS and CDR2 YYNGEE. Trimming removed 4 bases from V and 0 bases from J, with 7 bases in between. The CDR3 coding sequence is TGTGCCAGCAGCCCTTCGTACCAAGAGACCCAGTACTTC. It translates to CASSPSYQETQYF. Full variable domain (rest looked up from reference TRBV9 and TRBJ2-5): DSGVTQTPKHLITATGQRVTLRCSPRSGDLSVYWYQQSLDQGLQFLIQYYNGEERAKGNILERFSAQQFPDLHSELNLSSLELGDSALYFCASSPSYQETQYFGPGTRLLVL.